The sequence of this T cell receptor (beta chain) was determined in a study of graft-versus-host responses after intestinal transplantation. Study-level findings and limits: HvG clone declines early post-transplant were associated with peak circulating GvH levels.

The data were produced by immunoSEQ multiplex PCR, yet TCRdb's version contains in-frame clones alone and is incomplete. The repertoire has over 85,000 clones, around 93% of them found once; the top ten carry about 0.51%. The V and J ends lost 8 bases and 1 base respectively, with 17 bases between them. This CDR3 has 15 amino acids. The germline V gene has CDR1 MNHNS and CDR2 SASEGT. On this clone itself: Its antigen is not known.

The chain uses TRBV6-1 and TRBJ1-1; a possible D gene is TRBD1 (5 bases). Sequencing used unstimulated CD8+ T cells sorted from spleen or lymph node cells, obtained before intestinal transplant. The clonotype originates from a human donor who received an intestinal transplant. The CDR3 is CASLKFGQGNTEAFF. In DNA form, the CDR3 reads TGTGCCAGCCTAAAATTCGGGCAGGGGAACACTGAAGCTTTCTTT.